This T cell receptor beta chain is from a study of blood T cells in healthy people across ages. Notes on the study in general: No one knew whether donors had CMV, which possibly confounded expanded clonotype changes.

Primed by a sample-barcoded 5' primer and a J-beta primer mix, a second PCR proceeded for 7 to 11 cycles. TCRdb redid the calling of the 5' RACE reads with MiXCR, one entry per CDR3 protein. This sample has some 800,000 distinct CDR3 sequences; around 25% occur once, and the top ten carry 3% to 4.5%. As to this clonotype: The target antigen is unknown.

Germline lookup yields CDR1 MNHEY and CDR2 SVGAGI. This CDR3 has 17 amino acids. Trimming took 2 bases from V and 8 from J; bases not matched to a gene: 10. The same data also contributed to another study, on T cells of mothers and their children. That investigation notes: The yield was over 9.5 million TCR beta CDR3 reads from each mother and 2.5 million to 3 million from each child. Unrelated mother-child pairs always had slightly, but never significantly, lower normalized overlap than related pairs.

The chain joins TRBV6-5 to TRBJ2-1, with 12 bases that match TRBD2. The specimen sequenced was blood. The clonotype was recovered from a boy between 10 and 17 years old in good health. The DNA for the CDR3 is TGTGCCAGCAGTTACACAGGGACCGGGACTAGCGGGCATGAGCAGTTCTTC. This encodes CASSYTGTGTSGHEQFF.